One TCR beta chain is described in this entry. Its antigen is as yet unknown. The sample is drawn from a study of T cell responses to AZD1222 COVID-19 vaccine. Study-level points and caveats: Two AZD1222 doses significantly raised spike-specific TCR breadth and depth over controls.

V was pared by 2 bases and J by 1 base, with 11 bases between. The CDR3 is made up of 16 amino acids. CDR1 is MNHEY, CDR2 SVGAGI, per germline. Profiled with immunoSEQ multiplex PCR; TCRdb holds only in-frame clones, not every one. Found here are approximately 190,000 clones, approximately 92% of them singletons; the top ten hold over 1%. The V gene is TRBV6-5, the J gene TRBJ2-2, with a weak D call TRBD2 (6 bases). The TCR originated in an adult in good health. This sample comprised peripheral blood, obtained on day 0 of AZD1222 vaccination. The CDR3 is CASSYVPGVNTGELFF. CDR3 bases: TGTGCCAGCAGTTACGTCCCGGGGGTGAACACCGGGGAGCTGTTTTTT.